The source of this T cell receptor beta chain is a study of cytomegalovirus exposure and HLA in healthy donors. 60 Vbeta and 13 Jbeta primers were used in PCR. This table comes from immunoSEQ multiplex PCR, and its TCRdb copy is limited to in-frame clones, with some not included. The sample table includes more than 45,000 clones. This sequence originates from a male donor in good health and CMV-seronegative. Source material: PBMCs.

The chain's CDR3 is CASSDSATGRLFF. CDR3 DNA sequence: TGTGCCAGCAGTGATTCTGCGACAGGGAGGCTGTTTTTT. This chain joins TRBV6-4 and TRBJ2-2, with TRBD1 matching 7 bases. Germline CDR1 is MRHNA and CDR2 is SNTAGT. Trimming at V came to 3 bases and at J to 13 bases, leaving 8 bases not matched to a gene. The CDR3 is made up of 13 amino acids.